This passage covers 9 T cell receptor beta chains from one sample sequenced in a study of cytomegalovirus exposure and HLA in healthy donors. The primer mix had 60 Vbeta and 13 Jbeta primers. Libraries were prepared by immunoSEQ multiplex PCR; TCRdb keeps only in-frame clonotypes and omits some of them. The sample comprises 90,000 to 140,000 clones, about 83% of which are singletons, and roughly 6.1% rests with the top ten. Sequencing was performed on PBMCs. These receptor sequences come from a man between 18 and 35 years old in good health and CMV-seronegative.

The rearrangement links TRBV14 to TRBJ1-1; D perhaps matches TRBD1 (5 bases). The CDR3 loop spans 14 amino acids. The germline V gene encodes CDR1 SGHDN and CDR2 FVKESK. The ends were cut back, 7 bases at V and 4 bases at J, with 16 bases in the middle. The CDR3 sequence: CASNLHGGSTEAFF. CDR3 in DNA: TGTGCCAGCAACCTACATGGGGGGTCCACTGAAGCTTTCTTT.

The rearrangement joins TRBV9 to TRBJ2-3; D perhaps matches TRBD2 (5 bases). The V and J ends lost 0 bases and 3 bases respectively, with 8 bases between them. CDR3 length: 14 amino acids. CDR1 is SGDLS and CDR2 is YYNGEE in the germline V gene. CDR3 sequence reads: CASSVGGRTDTQYF. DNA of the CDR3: TGTGCCAGCAGCGTAGGTGGGAGAACAGATACGCAGTATTTT.

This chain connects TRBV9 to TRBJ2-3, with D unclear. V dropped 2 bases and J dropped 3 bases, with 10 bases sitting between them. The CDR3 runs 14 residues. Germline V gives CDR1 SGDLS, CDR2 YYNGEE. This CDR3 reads CASSVRPYTDTQYF. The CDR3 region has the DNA TGTGCCAGCAGCGTGCGTCCTTATACAGATACGCAGTATTTT.

The CDR3 sequence is CASTGLAAAYEQYF. For the CDR3, the DNA is TGTGCCAGCACGGGACTAGCGGCCGCCTACGAGCAGTACTTC. The rearrangement links TRBV11-2 to TRBJ2-7; 11 nucleotides line up with TRBD2. With 7 bases clipped from V and 2 bases from J, the junction kept 4 bases outside the gene matches. The CDR3 has 14 residues. CDR1 and CDR2 (germline): SGHAT, FQNNGV.

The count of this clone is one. CDR3 DNA: TGTGCCAGCAGTTTAGGGGGCTACAATCAGCCCCAGCATTTT. It yields the protein CASSLGGYNQPQHF. V is TRBV27 and J is TRBJ1-5, with D possibly matching TRBD1 (6 bases). Germline values: CDR1 MNHEY, CDR2 SMNVEV (reference sequence). The CDR3 has 14 residues. Trimming removed 2 bases at V and 3 bases at J, with 8 bases between.

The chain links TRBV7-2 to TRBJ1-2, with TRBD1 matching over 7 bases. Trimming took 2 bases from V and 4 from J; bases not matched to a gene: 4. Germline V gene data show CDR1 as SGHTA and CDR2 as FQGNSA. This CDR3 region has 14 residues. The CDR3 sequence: CASSLLGQLYGYTF. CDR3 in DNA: TGTGCCAGCAGCTTATTGGGACAGCTCTATGGCTACACCTTC.

CDR3 loop: CASSSRLAAESSYNEQFF. The DNA for the CDR3 is TGTGCCAGCAGCTCCCGACTAGCCGCCGAAAGCTCCTACAATGAGCAGTTCTTC. The gene calls are TRBV7-3 and TRBJ2-1; 7 nucleotides line up with TRBD2. This CDR3 has 18 residues. V was clipped by 4 bases and J by 0 bases; unmatched bases: 12. From germline, CDR1 is SGHTA and CDR2 FQGTGA.

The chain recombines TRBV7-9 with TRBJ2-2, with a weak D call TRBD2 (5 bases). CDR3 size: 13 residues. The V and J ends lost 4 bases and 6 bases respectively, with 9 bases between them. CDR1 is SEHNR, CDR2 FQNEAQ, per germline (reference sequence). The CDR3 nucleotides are TGTGCCAGCAGCTCGACTATACCCGGGGAGCTGTTTTTT. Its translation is CASSSTIPGELFF.

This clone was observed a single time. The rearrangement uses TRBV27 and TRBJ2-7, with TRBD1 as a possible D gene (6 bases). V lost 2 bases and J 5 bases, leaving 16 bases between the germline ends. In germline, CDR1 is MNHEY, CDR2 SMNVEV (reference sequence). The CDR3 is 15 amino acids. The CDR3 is CASSLRGTRDHEQYF. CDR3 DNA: TGTGCCAGCAGTTTAAGAGGGACACGAGACCACGAGCAGTACTTC.